These T cell receptor beta chains were read from a single sample in a study of CD8 T cells in Susac syndrome. TCRdb called the immunoSEQ multiplex PCR reads again in MiXCR, with one record for every CDR3 protein. In the table there are about 57,000 distinct CDR3 sequences, roughly 93% of which are singletons. Sequenced: CD8+ T cells from PBMCs. The receptor source for this set is a human donor with multiple sclerosis. CDR3s leave out the opening cysteine and the closing phenylalanine or tryptophan.

>TRBJ2-5|TRBV13
ASSPQMETQY
>TRBJ2-7|TRBV14
ASSPSNYEQY
>TRBJ1-1|TRBV4-3
ASSHLLGEGGVNTEAF
>TRBJ2-1|TRBV2
ATETHNEQF
>TRBJ2-7|TRBV13
ASSLGLTSGGYEQY
>TRBJ2-5|TRBV10-3
ASGGGGQGETQY
>TRBJ1-2|TRBV13
ASSLVTGTPASLSGGYT
>TRBJ2-1|TRBV5-8
ASSLAFGQGYDEQF
>TRBJ2-1|TRBV5-5
ASSLHFGGWQF
>TRBJ2-7|TRBV5-1
ASSPEGTVVSYEQY
>TRBJ1-2|TRBV28
ASSMTGDGYT
>TRBJ1-4|TRBV12-3/TRBV12-4
ASSYRDRIHATNEKLF
>TRBJ2-1|TRBV6-5
ASSYFVSGLAPFGSYNEQF
>TRBJ1-2|TRBV9
ASSVGGGKAGYT
>TRBJ1-4|TRBV6-2/TRBV6-3
ASSYSSRVGEKLF
>TRBJ2-3|TRBV7-8
ASSLLVTDTQY
>TRBJ2-5|TRBV4-2
ASSHGAVGGTQY
>TRBJ2-7|TRBV20-1
SARDDGVDSYEQY
>TRBJ2-5|TRBV3-1
ASSQDWGFQETQY
>TRBJ2-3|TRBV4-3
ASSQEARLAGGPYTQY
>TRBJ2-2|TRBV12-3/TRBV12-4
ASSPRTNTGELF
>TRBJ1-2|TRBV29-1
SVDQGLWEGYT
>TRBJ1-4|TRBV7-9
ASSLVGAEKLF
>TRBJ2-1|TRBV6-2/TRBV6-3
ASRQGHYNEQF
>TRBJ2-7|TRBV3-1
ASSQPTGLEGDEQY
>TRBJ2-1|TRBV2
ASRITGGTNNEQF
>TRBJ1-2|TRBV5-4
ASSLPTGALMGYT
>TRBJ2-7|TRBV9
ASSVGPGEQY
>TRBJ1-2|TRBV29-1
SALGGDYGYT
>TRBJ1-2|TRBV28
ASSFPADNLYGYT
>TRBJ2-5|TRBV6-5
ASSYGTAGGPKTQY
>TRBJ1-1|TRBV29-1
SVGQGVLNTEAF
>TRBJ2-2|TRBV5-4
ASSPWTSARELF
>TRBJ2-7|TRBV20-1
SARASWRYEQY
>TRBJ1-1|TRBV6-2/TRBV6-3
ASSGSPEDMNTEAF
>TRBJ1-1|TRBV29-1
SVDRGNTEAF
>TRBJ2-1|TRBV29-1
SVEGARGEQF
>TRBJ2-4|TRBV7-9
ASGGQGLAKNIQY
>TRBJ1-6|TRBV30
ASTGLGSPLH
>TRBJ2-7|TRBV4-3
ASSQDKDYYEQY
>TRBJ1-1|TRBV14
ASSQDWVGPEAF
>TRBJ1-1|TRBV27
ASSAGRTEAF
>TRBJ2-3|TRBV30
AWSVAPGIFTDTQY
>TRBJ1-2|TRBV27
ASSLGTGGYLGYT
>TRBJ1-2|TRBV20-1
SARDHRGGLNYGYT
>TRBJ2-5|TRBV6-5
ASSYGTSRETQY
>TRBJ2-5|TRBV7-9
ASSLLAAQETQY
>TRBJ2-4|TRBV30
AWGPGAKNIQY